This T cell receptor (beta chain) comes out of a study of blood T cells in healthy people across ages. A second 7 to 11 cycle PCR used barcoded and J-beta primers. TCRdb re-analysed the 5' RACE reads in MiXCR, keeping a single row per CDR3 protein. The sample lists about 1,000,000 distinct CDR3 sequences, 45% occurring once. This clonotype appeared a few times. There are 11 residues in the CDR3. Per the germline V gene, CDR1 is SQVTM and CDR2 is ANQGSEA. The germline V and J ends were trimmed by 4 bases and 9 bases, with 10 bases remaining between them. This clonotype originated in a woman aged 55-69 years in good health. Sequenced material: blood. V gene TRBV29-1 combines with J gene TRBJ2-1; the D is unclear. CDR3 in amino acids: CSVVSRLEQFF. The CDR3 region has the DNA TGCAGCGTTGTAAGTCGTCTTGAGCAGTTCTTC.